Each of the 10 T cell receptor beta chains below was sequenced from the same sample in a study of blood T cells in healthy people across ages. A second PCR of 7 to 11 cycles used a sample-barcoded 5' primer and a J-beta primer mix. TCRdb itself ran the 5' RACE reads through MiXCR, one entry per CDR3 protein. The data hold hundreds of thousands of distinct CDR3 sequences, with about 25% observed a single time. Separately, the same data were catalogued under a study of T cells of mothers and their children.

Sequencing was performed on blood. The receptors come from a boy aged 5 to 17 in good health.

This CDR3 reads CASSQGLAANEQFF. The CDR3 region has the DNA TGTGCCAGCAGCCAGGGACTAGCGGCTAATGAGCAGTTCTTC. The chain carries TRBV14 and TRBJ2-1, with 11 bases lining up with TRBD2. Germline V gene lookup returns CDR1 SGHDN and CDR2 FVKESK. The CDR3 spans 14 residues. V lost 3 bases, J lost 7 bases, and 2 bases stayed unmatched. Filled out from reference TRBV14 and TRBJ2-1, the complete variable domain reads EAGVTQFPSHSVIEKGQTVTLRCDPISGHDNLYWYRRVMGKEIKFLLHFVKESKQDESGMPNNRFLAERTGGTYSTLKVQPAELEDSGVYFCASSQGLAANEQFFGPGTRLTVL.

This clonotype was detected a few times. This rearrangement joins TRBV7-9 to TRBJ1-1, with 9 bases aligning to TRBD1. With V trimmed by 3 bases and J by 3 bases, 5 bases remained unmatched. Germline-derived CDR1 and CDR2 are SEHNR and FQNEAQ (reference sequence). This CDR3 has 15 amino acids. The CDR3 nucleotides read TGTGCCAGCAGCTTGACAGGGGGGTTCGACACTGAAGCTTTCTTT. Its translation: CASSLTGGFDTEAFF.

This clonotype has ten or more counts. The V gene is TRBV28, the J gene TRBJ2-7, with D perhaps matching TRBD1 (5 bases). The germline CDR1 and CDR2 sequences are MDHEN and SYDVKM. The length of the CDR3 is 15 residues. V dropped 3 bases and J dropped 2 bases, with 14 bases sitting between them. The CDR3 is CASSFMWTPTYEQYF. The CDR3 region has the DNA TGTGCCAGCAGTTTTATGTGGACACCTACCTACGAGCAGTACTTC. Combining the CDR3 with reference TRBV28 and TRBJ2-7 gives the whole variable domain DVKVTQSSRYLVKRTGEKVFLECVQDMDHENMFWYRQDPGLGLRLIYFSYDVKMKEKGDIPEGYSVSREKKERFSLILESASTNQTSMYLCASSFMWTPTYEQYFGPGTRLTVT.

Only a few counts were recorded for this clonotype. The chain uses TRBV4-1 and TRBJ2-7; 8 nucleotides match TRBD2. Germline V gene data show CDR1 as MGHRA and CDR2 as YSYEKL. Trimming removed 1 base from V and 0 bases from J; junction bases left unmatched: 14. The CDR3 totals 19 residues. CDR3 amino acids: CASSQGWGAGAHNSYEQYF. The CDR3 nucleotides read TGCGCCAGCAGCCAAGGCTGGGGAGCGGGGGCACACAACTCCTACGAGCAGTACTTC.

This clonotype has just a few counts. V gene TRBV28 combines with J gene TRBJ1-2; the D gene is possibly TRBD1 (5 bases). V was cut by 5 bases and J by 4 bases, with 20 bases left in between. The CDR3 is made up of 16 amino acids. Germline V lookup: CDR1 MDHEN, CDR2 SYDVKM. The CDR3 bases are TGTGCCAGCAGTCTTTCCAGGGTGGGGGGTAGCTATGGCTACACCTTC. As protein: CASSLSRVGGSYGYTF.

This clonotype was seen only a few times. The chain has TRBV28 and TRBJ2-5; perhaps TRBD2 as D (6 bases). The germline V and J ends were trimmed by 8 bases and 5 bases, with 15 bases remaining between them. CDR1 MDHEN and CDR2 SYDVKM come from the germline V gene. The CDR3 has 13 residues. Here the CDR3 reads CASRRGGLETQYF. The DNA of the CDR3 is TGTGCCAGCCGGCGGGGAGGTTTGGAGACCCAGTACTTC.

The chain joins TRBV2 to TRBJ2-1; D is perhaps TRBD1 (6 bases). Matching the DNA end better, TRBJ2-7 makes the J call doubtful. CDR3 size: 13 residues. Germline assignment: CDR1 SNHLY and CDR2 FYNNEI. CDR3 DNA: TGTGCCAGCAACACCCTGGACAGCTACGAGCAGTACTTC. It yields the protein CASNTLDSYEQYF.

The gene calls are TRBV2 and TRBJ1-2; 12 bases agree with TRBD1. CDR1 is SNHLY and CDR2 is FYNNEI in the germline V gene. The CDR3 is 15 residues long. The J segment lost 4 bases and the V segment lost 5 bases, leaving 5 bases of the junction unmatched. CDR3 in DNA: TGTGCCAGCAGTCCGGGACAGGGGGCCCCCTATGGCTACACCTTC. This gives the protein CASSPGQGAPYGYTF.

This chain connects TRBV20-1 to TRBJ1-2; TRBD1 agrees at 8 bases. This CDR3 has 11 residues. Trimming took 6 bases from V and 7 from J; bases not matched to a gene: 4. Germline V lookup: CDR1 DFQATT, CDR2 SNEGSKA (reference sequence). The CDR3 DNA sequence: TGCAGTGCGCGGACAGGGCTTGGCTACACCTTC. Encoded protein: CSARTGLGYTF.

The chain combines TRBV12-3 or TRBV12-4 with TRBJ2-1; D perhaps matches TRBD1 (6 bases). V was cut by 5 bases and J by 5 bases, with 13 bases left in between. The CDR3 totals 14 residues. The CDR3 bases are TGTGCCAGCAGTCAGGGGCTGCTTCACAATGAGCAGTTCTTC. This translates into CASSQGLLHNEQFF.